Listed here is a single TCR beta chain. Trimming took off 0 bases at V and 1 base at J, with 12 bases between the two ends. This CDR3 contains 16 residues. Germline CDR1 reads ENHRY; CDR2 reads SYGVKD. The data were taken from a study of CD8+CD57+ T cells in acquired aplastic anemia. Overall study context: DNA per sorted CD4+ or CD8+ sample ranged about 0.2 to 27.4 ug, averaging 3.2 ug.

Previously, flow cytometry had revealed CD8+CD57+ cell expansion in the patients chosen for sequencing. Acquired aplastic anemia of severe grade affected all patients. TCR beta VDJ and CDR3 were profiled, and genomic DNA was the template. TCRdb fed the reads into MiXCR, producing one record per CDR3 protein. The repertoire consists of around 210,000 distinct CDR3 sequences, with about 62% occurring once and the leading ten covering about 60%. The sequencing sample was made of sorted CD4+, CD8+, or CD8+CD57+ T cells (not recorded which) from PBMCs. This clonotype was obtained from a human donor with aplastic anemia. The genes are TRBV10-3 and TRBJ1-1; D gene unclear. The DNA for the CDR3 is TGTGCCATCAGTGAGTCGGCAGTAGATTGGAACACTGAAGCTTTCTTT. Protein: CAISESAVDWNTEAFF.